This T cell receptor beta chain is from a study of sequential checkpoint blockade in melanoma. V was clipped by 0 bases and J by 0 bases, with 10 bases between them. Germline assignment: CDR1 SGDLS and CDR2 YYNGEE. The CDR3 sequence is 17 residues long. Here immunoSEQ multiplex PCR was the method, and the copy in TCRdb shows in-frame clones only, minus some. The sample carries more than 10,000 clones, 82% recorded once. Treatment reported: randomized to nivolumab then ipilimumab (arm A) or the reverse (arm B). PBMC sorting kept live CD3+CD8+ cells without CD19 or CD56. This specimen was CD8+ T cells sorted from blood (inferred from file names), taken from a patient given nivolumab and ipilimumab in sequence. The rearrangement links TRBV9 to TRBJ2-6; the D gene is possibly TRBD2 (6 bases). This TCR was recovered from a human donor with melanoma. The DNA for the CDR3 is TGTGCCAGCAGCGTAGGGGGGGTTCCCTCTGGGGCCAACGTCCTGACTTTC. Translation gives CASSVGGVPSGANVLTF.